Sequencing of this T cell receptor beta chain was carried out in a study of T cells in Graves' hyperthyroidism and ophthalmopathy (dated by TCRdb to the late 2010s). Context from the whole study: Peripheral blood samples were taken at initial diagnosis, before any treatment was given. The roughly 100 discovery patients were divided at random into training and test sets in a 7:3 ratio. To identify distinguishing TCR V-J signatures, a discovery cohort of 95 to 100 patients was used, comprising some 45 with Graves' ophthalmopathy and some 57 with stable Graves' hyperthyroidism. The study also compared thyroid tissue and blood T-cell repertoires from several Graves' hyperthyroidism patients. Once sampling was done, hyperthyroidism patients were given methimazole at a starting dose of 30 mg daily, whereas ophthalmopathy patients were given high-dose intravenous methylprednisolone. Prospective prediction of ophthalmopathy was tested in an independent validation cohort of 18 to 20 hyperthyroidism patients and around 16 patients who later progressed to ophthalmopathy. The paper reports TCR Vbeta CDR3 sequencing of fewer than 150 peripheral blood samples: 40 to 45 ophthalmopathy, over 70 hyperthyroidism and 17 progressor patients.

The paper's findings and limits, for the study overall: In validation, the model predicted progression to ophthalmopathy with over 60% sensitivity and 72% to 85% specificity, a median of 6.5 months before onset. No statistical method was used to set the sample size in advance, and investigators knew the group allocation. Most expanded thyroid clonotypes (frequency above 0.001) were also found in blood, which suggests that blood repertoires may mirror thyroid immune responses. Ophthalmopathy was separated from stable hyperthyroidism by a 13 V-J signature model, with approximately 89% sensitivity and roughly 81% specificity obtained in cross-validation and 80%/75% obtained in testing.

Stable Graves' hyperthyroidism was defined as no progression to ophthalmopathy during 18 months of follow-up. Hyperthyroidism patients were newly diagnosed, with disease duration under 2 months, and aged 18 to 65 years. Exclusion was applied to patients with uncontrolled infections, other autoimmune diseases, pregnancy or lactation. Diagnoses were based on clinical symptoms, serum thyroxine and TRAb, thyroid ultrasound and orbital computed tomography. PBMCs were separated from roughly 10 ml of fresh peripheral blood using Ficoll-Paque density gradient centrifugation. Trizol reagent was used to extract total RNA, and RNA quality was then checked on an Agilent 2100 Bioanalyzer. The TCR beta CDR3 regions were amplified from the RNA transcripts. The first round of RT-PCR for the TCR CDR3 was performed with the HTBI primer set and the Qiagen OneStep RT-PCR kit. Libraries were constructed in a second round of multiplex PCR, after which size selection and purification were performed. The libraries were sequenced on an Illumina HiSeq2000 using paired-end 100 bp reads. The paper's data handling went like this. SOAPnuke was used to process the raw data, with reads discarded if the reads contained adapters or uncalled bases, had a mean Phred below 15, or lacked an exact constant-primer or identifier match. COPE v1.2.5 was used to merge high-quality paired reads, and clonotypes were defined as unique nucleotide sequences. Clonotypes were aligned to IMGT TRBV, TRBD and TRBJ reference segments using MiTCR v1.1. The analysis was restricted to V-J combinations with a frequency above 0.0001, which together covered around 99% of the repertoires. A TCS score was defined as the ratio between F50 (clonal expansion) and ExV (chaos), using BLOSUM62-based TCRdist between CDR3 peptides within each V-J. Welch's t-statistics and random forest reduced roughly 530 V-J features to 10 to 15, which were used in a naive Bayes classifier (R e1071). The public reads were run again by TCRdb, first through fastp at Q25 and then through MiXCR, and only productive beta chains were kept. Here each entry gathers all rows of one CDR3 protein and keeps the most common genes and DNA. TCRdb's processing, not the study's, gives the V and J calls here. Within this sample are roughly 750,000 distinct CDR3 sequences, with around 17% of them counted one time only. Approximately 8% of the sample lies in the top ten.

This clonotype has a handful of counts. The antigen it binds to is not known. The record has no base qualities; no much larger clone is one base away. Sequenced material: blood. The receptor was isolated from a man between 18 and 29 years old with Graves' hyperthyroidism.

CDR3 reads: CASSSQDRYEQYF. The DNA sequence is as follows: TGTGCCAGCAGTTCACAGGACAGATACGAGCAGTACTTC. The V and J genes are TRBV6-1 and TRBJ2-7; TRBD1 might be the D gene, on 6 matching bases. The CDR3 spans 13 residues, from the cysteine through the phenylalanine. Only the CDR3 part of the read is kept: 39 bases, read in frame from the first base. V and J lose 5 bases and 4 bases, and a span of 12 bases separates them. The germline V gene yields MNHNS for CDR1 and SASEGT for CDR2.